The source of this T cell receptor (beta chain) is a study of T-cell memory formation after mild COVID-19. General observations from the study: SARS-CoV-2 specificity of second-wave clones peaking day 37 was unconfirmed. That cross-reactive memory joined was suggested by some responding clones appearing in pre-infection memory. A second wave expanding day 15 to 37 was CD4+-biased; contracting clones were balanced. CD4+ contracting clones were mainly CM and EM; CD8+ ones, EMRA.

TCRdb passed the 5' RACE reads through MiXCR, listing each CDR3 protein once. There are 300,000 to 350,000 distinct CDR3 sequences in the sample; roughly 21% occur only once, and roughly 21% lies in the top ten. Remarks on this clonotype: Its antigen is not known.

Germline V gives CDR1 SQVTM, CDR2 ANQGSEA. V lost 4 bases to trimming and J lost 0 bases, with 10 bases between them. The CDR3 length is 13 residues. The sample comprised PBMCs or a T cell subset sorted from them (not recorded which). The source is a man younger than 35 who had mild COVID-19 (a few samples of this study predate the infection). Cell type and time point are not known. The chain has TRBV29-1 and TRBJ2-7; D gene ambiguous. CDR3 protein: CSVGTPNSYEQYF. The CDR3, as DNA: TGCAGCGTTGGGACGCCAAACTCCTACGAGCAGTACTTC.